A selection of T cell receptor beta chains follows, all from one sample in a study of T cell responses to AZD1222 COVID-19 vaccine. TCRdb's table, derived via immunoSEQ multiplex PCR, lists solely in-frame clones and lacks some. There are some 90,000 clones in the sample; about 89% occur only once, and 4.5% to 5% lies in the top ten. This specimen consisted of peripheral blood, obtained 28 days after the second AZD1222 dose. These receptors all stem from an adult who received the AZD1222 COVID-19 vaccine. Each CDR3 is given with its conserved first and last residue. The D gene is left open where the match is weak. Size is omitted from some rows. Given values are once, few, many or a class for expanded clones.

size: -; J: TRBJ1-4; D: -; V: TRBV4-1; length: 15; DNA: TGCGCCAGCAGCCAAGTCCAGGGACGCGTTGAAAAACTGTTTTTT; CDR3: CASSQVQGRVEKLFF
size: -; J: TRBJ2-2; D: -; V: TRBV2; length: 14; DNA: TGTGCCAGCAGTGGGACCCCAACCAGTGGGGAGCTGTTTTTT; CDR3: CASSGTPTSGELFF
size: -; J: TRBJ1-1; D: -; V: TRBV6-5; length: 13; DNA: TGTGCCAGCAGTTACGGACAGAACACTGAAGCTTTCTTT; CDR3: CASSYGQNTEAFF
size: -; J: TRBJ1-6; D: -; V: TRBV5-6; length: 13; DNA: TGTGCCAGCAGCGAAACACTTAATTCACCCCTCCACTTT; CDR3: CASSETLNSPLHF
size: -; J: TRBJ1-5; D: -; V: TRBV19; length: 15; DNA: TGTGCCAGTAGTATAAGACAACTTAGCAATCAGCCCCAGCATTTT; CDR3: CASSIRQLSNQPQHF
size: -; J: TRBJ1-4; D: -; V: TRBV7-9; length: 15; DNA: TGTGCCAGCAGCATATCAGGGCGGACTAATGAAAAACTGTTTTTT; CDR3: CASSISGRTNEKLFF
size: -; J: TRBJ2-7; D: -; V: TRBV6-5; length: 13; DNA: TGTGCCTCCCGCCCGGGACAAAGCTACGAGCAGTACTTC; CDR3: CASRPGQSYEQYF
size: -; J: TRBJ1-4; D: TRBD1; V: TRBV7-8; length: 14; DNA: TGTGCCAGCAGCCAGGACAGGATTAATGAAAAACTGTTTTTT; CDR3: CASSQDRINEKLFF
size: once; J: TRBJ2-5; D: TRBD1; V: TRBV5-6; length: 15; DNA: TGTGCCAGCAGCTTGGACGGGACAGTGGGTGAGACCCAGTACTTC; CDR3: CASSLDGTVGETQYF
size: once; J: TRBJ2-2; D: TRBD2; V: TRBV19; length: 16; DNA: TGTGCCAGTAGGACTAGCGGGGGGGCTGGGGCCGGGGAGCTGTTTTTT; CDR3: CASRTSGGAGAGELFF
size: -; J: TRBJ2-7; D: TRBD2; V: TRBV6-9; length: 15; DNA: TGTGCCAGCACCAAAACTACCCCAGGGAGGGTCGAGCAGTACTTC; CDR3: CASTKTTPGRVEQYF
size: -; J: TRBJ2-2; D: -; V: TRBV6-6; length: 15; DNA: TGTGCCAGCAGTTATTTGGCAGGGAACACCGGGGAGCTGTTTTTT; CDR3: CASSYLAGNTGELFF
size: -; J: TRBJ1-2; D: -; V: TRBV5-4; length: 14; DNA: TGTGCCAGCAACATCGGGGGGGAGGTGGACGGCTACACCTTC; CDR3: CASNIGGEVDGYTF
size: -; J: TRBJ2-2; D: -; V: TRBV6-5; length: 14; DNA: TGTGCCAGCAGTTATGGTCAGGGAATCGGGGAGCTGTTTTTT; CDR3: CASSYGQGIGELFF
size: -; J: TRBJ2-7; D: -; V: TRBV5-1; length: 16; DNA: TGCGCCAGCAGCTTGACAGGGCCAAGGAACCTCTACGAGCAGTACTTC; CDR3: CASSLTGPRNLYEQYF
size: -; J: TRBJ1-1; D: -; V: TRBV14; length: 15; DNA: TGTGCCAGCAGCCAAGAGCCTCTCCGGAGCACTGAAGCTTTCTTT; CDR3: CASSQEPLRSTEAFF
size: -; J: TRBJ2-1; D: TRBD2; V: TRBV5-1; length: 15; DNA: TGCGCCAGCAGCTTTAGCGGGGGGCCTTACTATGAGCAGTTCTTC; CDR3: CASSFSGGPYYEQFF
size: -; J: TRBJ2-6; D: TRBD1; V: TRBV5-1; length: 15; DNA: TGCGCCAGCAGCTTACAGGGGTCTGGGGCCAACGTCCTGACTTTC; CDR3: CASSLQGSGANVLTF
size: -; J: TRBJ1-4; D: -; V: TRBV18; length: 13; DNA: TGTGCCAGCTCCGTTCAGGGAGAGGAAAAACTGTTTTTT; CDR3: CASSVQGEEKLFF
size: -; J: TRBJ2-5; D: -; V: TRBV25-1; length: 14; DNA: TGTGCCAGCAGTGAATGGGGGATTGGAGAGACCCAGTACTTC; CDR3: CASSEWGIGETQYF
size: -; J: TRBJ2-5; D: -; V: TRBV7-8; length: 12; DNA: TGTGCCAGCAGCAGAGCGCAAGAGACCCAGTACTTC; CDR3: CASSRAQETQYF
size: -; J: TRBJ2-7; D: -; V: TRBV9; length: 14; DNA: TGTGCCAGCAGCGTAGAGGTGGGGGGCTACGAGCAGTACTTC; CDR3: CASSVEVGGYEQYF
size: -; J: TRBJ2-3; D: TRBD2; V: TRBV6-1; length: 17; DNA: TGTGCCAGCAGTGAAGCGGGGACTAGCGGGAGCACAGATACGCAGTATTTT; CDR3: CASSEAGTSGSTDTQYF
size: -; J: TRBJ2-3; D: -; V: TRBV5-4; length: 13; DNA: TGTGCCAGCAGCTTGGGGTGGCTAGATACGCAGTATTTT; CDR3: CASSLGWLDTQYF
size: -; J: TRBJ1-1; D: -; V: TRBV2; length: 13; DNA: TGTGCCAGCGGTCGGGGTAGGAACACTGAAGCTTTCTTT; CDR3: CASGRGRNTEAFF
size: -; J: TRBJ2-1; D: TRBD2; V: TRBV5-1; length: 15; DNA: TGCGCCAGCAGCTTGGTGCGGGGGGATGTTAATGAGCAGTTCTTC; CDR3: CASSLVRGDVNEQFF
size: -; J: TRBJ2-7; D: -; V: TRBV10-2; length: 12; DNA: TGCGCCAGTCGGGGGCTTGCCTACGAGCAGTACTTC; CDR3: CASRGLAYEQYF
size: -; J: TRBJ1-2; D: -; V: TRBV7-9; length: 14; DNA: TGTGCCAGCAGCTTAGGGCAGAATAACTATGGCTACACCTTC; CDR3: CASSLGQNNYGYTF
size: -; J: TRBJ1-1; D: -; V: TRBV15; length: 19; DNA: TGTGCCACCAGCAGAGGTTTTGTGTTAGTTAAGGAGTCCCCCCGGAAAGCTTTCTTT; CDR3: CATSRGFVLVKESPRKAFF
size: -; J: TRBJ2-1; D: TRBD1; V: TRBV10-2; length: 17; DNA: TGCGCCAGCAGTGATCTTAGGCGGACAGGTGGCTTCGATGAGCAGTTCTTC; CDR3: CASSDLRRTGGFDEQFF
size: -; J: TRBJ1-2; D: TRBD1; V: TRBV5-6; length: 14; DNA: TGTGCCAGCAGCAAAGGACAGGGTTTCTATGGCTACACCTTC; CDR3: CASSKGQGFYGYTF
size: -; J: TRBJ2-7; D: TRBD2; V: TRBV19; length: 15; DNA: TGTGCCAGTAGTGTGCTAGCGGGGGGCTCCTACGAGCAGTACTTC; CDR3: CASSVLAGGSYEQYF
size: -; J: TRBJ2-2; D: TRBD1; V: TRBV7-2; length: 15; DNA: TGTGCCAGCAGCTTAGCCGGACAGGTTACCGGGGAGCTGTTTTTT; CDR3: CASSLAGQVTGELFF
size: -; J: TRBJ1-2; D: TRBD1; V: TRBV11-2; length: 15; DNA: TGTGCCAGCAGTTCAGGGACAGACCCTAACTATGGCTACACCTTC; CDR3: CASSSGTDPNYGYTF
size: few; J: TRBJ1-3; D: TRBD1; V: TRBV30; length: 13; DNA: TGTGCCTGGGCAGGGGGTAGCGGAAACACCATATATTTT; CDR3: CAWAGGSGNTIYF
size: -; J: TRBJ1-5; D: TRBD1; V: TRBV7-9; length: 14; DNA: TGTGCCAGCAGCTCCCAGGGGGGCAATCAGCCCCAGCATTTT; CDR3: CASSSQGGNQPQHF
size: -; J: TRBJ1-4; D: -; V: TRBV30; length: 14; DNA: TGTGCCTGGACCTCGGGGGGAGCTAATGAAAAACTGTTTTTT; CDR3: CAWTSGGANEKLFF
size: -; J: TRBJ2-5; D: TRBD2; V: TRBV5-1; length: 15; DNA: TGCGCCAGCAGCGTGACTAGCGGGGTCCAAGAGACCCAGTACTTC; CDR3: CASSVTSGVQETQYF
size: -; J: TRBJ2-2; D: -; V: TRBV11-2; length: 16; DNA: TGTGCCAGCAGCTTAAAAGGGACTCTCCGAGCCGGGGAGCTGTTTTTT; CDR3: CASSLKGTLRAGELFF
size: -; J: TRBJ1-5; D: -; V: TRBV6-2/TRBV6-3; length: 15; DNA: TGTGCCAGCAGTTACTCGGGTGGGAGGAATCAGCCCCAGCATTTT; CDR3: CASSYSGGRNQPQHF
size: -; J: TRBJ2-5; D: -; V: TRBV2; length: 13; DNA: TGTGCCAGCAGTGAAGTACCCCAAGAGACCCAGTACTTC; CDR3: CASSEVPQETQYF
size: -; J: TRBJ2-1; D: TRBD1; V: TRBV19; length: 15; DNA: TGTGCCAGTAGTACCATCGGACAGGGGGACAATGAGCAGTTCTTC; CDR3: CASSTIGQGDNEQFF